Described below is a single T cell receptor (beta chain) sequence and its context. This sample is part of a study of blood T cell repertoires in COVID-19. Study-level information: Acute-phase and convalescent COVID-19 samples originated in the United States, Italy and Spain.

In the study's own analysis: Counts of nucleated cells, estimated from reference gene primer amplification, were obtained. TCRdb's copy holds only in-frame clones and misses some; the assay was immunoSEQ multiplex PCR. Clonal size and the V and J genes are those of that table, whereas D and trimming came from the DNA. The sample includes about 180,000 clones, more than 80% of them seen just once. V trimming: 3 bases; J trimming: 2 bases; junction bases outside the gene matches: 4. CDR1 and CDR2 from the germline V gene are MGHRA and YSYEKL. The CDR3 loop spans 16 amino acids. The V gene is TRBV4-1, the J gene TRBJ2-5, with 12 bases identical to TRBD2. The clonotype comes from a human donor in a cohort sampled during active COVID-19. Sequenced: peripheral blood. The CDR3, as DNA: TGCGCCAGCAGCCAGACGACTAGCGGGGGACAAGAGACCCAGTACTTC. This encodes CASSQTTSGGQETQYF.